One and the same sample provided the 9 T cell receptor beta chains below, sequenced in a study of Graves' ophthalmopathy and Graves' hyperthyroidism. RNA transcripts served as template for amplifying TCR beta CDR3 sequences. The library came from an HTBI-primed first-round RT-PCR and a second-round multiplex PCR. Each CDR3 protein is one row after TCRdb ran MiXCR on the multiplex PCR reads. Of hundreds of thousands of distinct CDR3 sequences in the sample, around a fifth were seen once. Sequencing input: peripheral blood. Every receptor here comes from a woman aged 18-30 years with stable Graves' hyperthyroidism. Some clones in this sample may be carry-over from other donors' samples.

This clonotype was detected many times. The V and J genes are TRBV5-1 and TRBJ2-5; D is undetermined. The length of the CDR3 is 16 residues. Deletions cut 0 bases from V and 2 bases from J, with 14 bases between. CDR1 and CDR2 (germline): SGHRS, YFSETQ. The CDR3 DNA follows: TGCGCCAGCAGCTTGGCGGGCGGTGATGGGCAAGAGACCCAGTACTTC. The encoded protein is CASSLAGGDGQETQYF.

This clonotype showed up many times. This sequence joins TRBV6-2 or TRBV6-3 and TRBJ2-1; D may match TRBD1 or TRBD2 (6 bases each). The CDR3 extends over 16 amino acids. Per the germline V gene, CDR1 is MNHEY and CDR2 is SVGEGT. Trimming took off 2 bases at V and 0 bases at J, with 11 bases between the two ends. The CDR3 DNA is TGTGCCAGCAGTTACGGAGGGGGAAGCTCCTACAATGAGCAGTTCTTC. Protein product: CASSYGGGSSYNEQFF.

At least ten counts were recorded for this clonotype. Its ends do not fully match the called genes, so a read error is possible. J is TRBJ2-7 and V is TRBV6-1; D gene uncertain. From germline, CDR1 is MNHNS and CDR2 SASEGT. CDR3 length equals 11 residues. As DNA, the CDR3 is TGTGCCTGCAGGCGAGAATACGAGCAGTACTTC. Protein product: CACRREYEQYF.

In its sample, this clonotype was seen many times. The V and J genes are TRBV6-5 and TRBJ1-2; D possibly corresponds to TRBD1 (6 bases). CDR1 and CDR2 (germline): MNHEY, SVGAGI. Between the trimmed V and J ends, which lost 2 bases and 7 bases, there was a span of 8 bases. CDR3 size: 12 residues. The CDR3 DNA sequence: TGTGCCAGCAGTTACGGACAGACTGGCTACACCTTC. Translation gives CASSYGQTGYTF.

This clonotype turned up a few times. The chain recombines TRBV3-1 with TRBJ2-5; the match to TRBD2 covers 14 bases. The J segment lost 6 bases and the V segment lost 1 base, leaving 7 bases of the junction unmatched. CDR3 size: 17 residues. CDR1 is LGHDT and CDR2 is YNNKEL in the germline V gene (reference sequence). Here the CDR3 reads CASSQGKTSGGAQTQYF. The CDR3 region has the DNA TGTGCCAGCAGCCAAGGCAAGACTAGCGGGGGGGCGCAGACCCAGTACTTC.

The J gene is TRBJ1-2, the V gene TRBV28, with 7 bases aligning to TRBD1. The CDR3 length is 14 residues. Germline loops: CDR1 MDHEN, CDR2 SYDVKM. V shed 6 bases and J 8 bases; nucleotides not matched to a gene: 12. The DNA for the CDR3 is TGTGCCAGCAGCTGGGGTGACAGGGTTCGGGGCTACACCTTC. As protein: CASSWGDRVRGYTF.

This clonotype has ten or more counts. The gene calls are TRBV7-2 and TRBJ1-2; TRBD1 might be the D (5 bases). CDR1 SGHTA and CDR2 FQGNSA come from the germline V gene. The CDR3 length is 14 residues. V was pared by 5 bases and J by 1 base, with 11 bases between. CDR3 protein: CASSIRVLNYGYTF. DNA of the CDR3: TGTGCCAGCAGCATCAGGGTTCTTAACTATGGCTACACCTTC.

The table lists this clonotype with many counts. The CDR3 loop reads CASSGQGAGETQYF. The DNA of the CDR3 is TGTGCCAGTAGCGGACAGGGGGCAGGGGAGACCCAGTACTTC. This sequence joins TRBV19 and TRBJ2-5; 11 nucleotides agree with TRBD1. Trimming at V came to 6 bases and at J to 5 bases, leaving 5 bases not matched to a gene. The germline V gene has CDR1 LNHDA and CDR2 SQIVND (reference sequence). This CDR3 is built from 14 residues.

This clonotype came up many times. The chain combines TRBV6-1 with TRBJ2-4; tentatively, D is TRBD2 (7 bases). The CDR3 sequence is 17 residues long. Trimming left V 1 base short and J 1 base short, with 14 bases between. Germline-derived CDR1 and CDR2 are MNHNS and SASEGT. CDR3 nucleotides: TGTGCCAGCAGTGAAGGGGGGGGGGGCCTGGCCAAAAACATTCAGTACTTC. Its translation is CASSEGGGGLAKNIQYF.